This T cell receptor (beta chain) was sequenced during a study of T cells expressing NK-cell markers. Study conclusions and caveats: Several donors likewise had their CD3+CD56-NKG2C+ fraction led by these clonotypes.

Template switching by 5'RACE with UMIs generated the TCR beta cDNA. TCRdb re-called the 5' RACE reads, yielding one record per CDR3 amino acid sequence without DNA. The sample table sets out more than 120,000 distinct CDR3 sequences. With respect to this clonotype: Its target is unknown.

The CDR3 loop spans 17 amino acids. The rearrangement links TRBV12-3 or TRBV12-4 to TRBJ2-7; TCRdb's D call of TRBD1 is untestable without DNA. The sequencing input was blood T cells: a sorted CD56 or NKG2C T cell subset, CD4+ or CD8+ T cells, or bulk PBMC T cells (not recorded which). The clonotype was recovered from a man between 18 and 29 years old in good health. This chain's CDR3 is CASSLYTRAGGPYEQYF.